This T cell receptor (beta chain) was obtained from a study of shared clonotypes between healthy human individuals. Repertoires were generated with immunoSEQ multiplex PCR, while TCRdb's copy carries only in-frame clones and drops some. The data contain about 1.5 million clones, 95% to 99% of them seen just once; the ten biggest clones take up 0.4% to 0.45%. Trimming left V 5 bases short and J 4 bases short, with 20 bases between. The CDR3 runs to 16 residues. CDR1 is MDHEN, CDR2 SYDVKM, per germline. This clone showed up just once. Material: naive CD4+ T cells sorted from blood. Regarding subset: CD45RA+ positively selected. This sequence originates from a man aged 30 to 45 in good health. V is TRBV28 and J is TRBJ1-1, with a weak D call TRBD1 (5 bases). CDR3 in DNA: TGTGCCAGCAGTCCTCACCGCCCCACGGGGGGCACTGAAGCTTTCTTT. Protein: CASSPHRPTGGTEAFF.